This T cell receptor beta chain was recorded in a study of shared clonotypes between healthy human individuals. Overall study context: Donors had three CD4 naive, three CD4 memory, two CD8 naive and one CD8 memory plate apiece.

Trimming removed 4 bases at V and 9 bases at J, with 12 bases between. Germline V gives CDR1 SGHDN, CDR2 FVKESK. This CDR3 comprises 13 residues. As regards this clone: Its target is unknown.

Study conclusions and caveats: Sequencing depth was predicted to influence how clonotypes are shared among donors. Shared clonotypes: 4.5% to 5% naive CD4, around 3.5% naive CD8, about 2.5% memory CD4, about 0.4% memory CD8. Tissues were not sampled, only blood, and their repertoires likely differ.

Assay used: immunoSEQ multiplex PCR; TCRdb lists only in-frame clones, some missing. The table records about 380,000 clones, around 96% of them present only once. Material: memory CD8+ T cells sorted from blood. Subset in this sample: CD45RO+ cells pooled with CCR7-negative TemRA cells. This TCR derives from a man between 25 and 39 years old in good health. The J gene is TRBJ2-2, the V gene TRBV14; D not certain. Written as DNA, the CDR3 is TGTGCCAGCAGCCCCGAACCTACCTGGGAGCTGTTTTTT. Translating gives CASSPEPTWELFF. Full variable domain (rest looked up from reference TRBV14 and TRBJ2-2): EAGVTQFPSHSVIEKGQTVTLRCDPISGHDNLYWYRRVMGKEIKFLLHFVKESKQDESGMPNNRFLAERTGGTYSTLKVQPAELEDSGVYFCASSPEPTWELFFGEGSRLTVL.